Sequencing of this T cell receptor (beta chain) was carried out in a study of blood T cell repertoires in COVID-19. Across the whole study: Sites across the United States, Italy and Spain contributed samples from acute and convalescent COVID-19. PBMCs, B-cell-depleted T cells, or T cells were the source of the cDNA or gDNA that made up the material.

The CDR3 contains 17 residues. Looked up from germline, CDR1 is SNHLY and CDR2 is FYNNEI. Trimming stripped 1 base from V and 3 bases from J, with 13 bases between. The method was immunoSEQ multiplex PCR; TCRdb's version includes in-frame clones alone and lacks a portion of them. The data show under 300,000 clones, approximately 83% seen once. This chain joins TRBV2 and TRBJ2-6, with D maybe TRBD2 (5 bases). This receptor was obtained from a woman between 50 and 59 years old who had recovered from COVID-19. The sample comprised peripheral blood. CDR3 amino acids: CASSEGGGRIGANVLTF. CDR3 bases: TGTGCCAGCAGTGAAGGTGGCGGGCGAATTGGGGCCAACGTCCTGACTTTC. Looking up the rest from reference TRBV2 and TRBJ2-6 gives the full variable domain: EPEVTQTPSHQVTQMGQEVILRCVPISNHLYFYWYRQILGQKVEFLVSFYNNEISEKSEIFDDQFSVERPDGSNFTLKIRSTKLEDSAMYFCASSEGGGRIGANVLTFGAGSRLTVL.